Described below is a single TCR beta chain sequence and its context. This entry is derived from a study of blood T cell repertoires in COVID-19. Looking at the study overall: PBMCs, B-cell-depleted T cells, or T cells provided the cDNA or gDNA that made up the material.

The study drew participants aged about 18 to 89 years from fewer than 30 US areas. Exposed study participants had met a COVID-19 case within 2 weeks before entry. Authors' methods: Researchers report that nucleated cell counts were estimated from reference gene primer amplification. The repertoire was sequenced with immunoSEQ multiplex PCR; TCRdb's copy has only in-frame clones and lacks some. Clonal size and the V and J genes are those of that table, whereas D and trimming came from the DNA. Of about 430,000 clones in the sample, approximately 91% were seen once. The CDR3 extends over 18 amino acids. Germline CDR1 is MDHEN and CDR2 is SYDVKM. Losses at the gene ends were 6 bases for V and 3 bases for J; bases not matched to a gene: 16.

Sequencing used PBMCs or T cells enriched from blood (not recorded which). This chain joins TRBV28 and TRBJ2-1; 8 bases map to TRBD2. The TCR originated in a woman younger than 30 who had been exposed to COVID-19. The CDR3 spells CASRRSLGGLAGYNEQFF. CDR3 coding DNA: TGTGCCAGCAGAAGAAGTTTGGGTGGGCTAGCGGGCTACAATGAGCAGTTCTTC.